In this sample, the clone carrying this T cell receptor beta chain turned up a few times. The entry originates in a study of T-cell reconstitution after alpha-beta-depleted transplantation in children. The CDR3 is 14 amino acids. V lost 4 bases and J lost 3, with 13 bases in between. Germline-derived CDR1 and CDR2 are SGDLS and YYNGEE. Using unique molecular identifiers, the investigators prepared the TCRbeta library. TCRdb analysed the PCR reads with MiXCR anew, one entry per CDR3 protein. Of some 500,000 distinct CDR3 sequences in the sample, around 17% were seen once. This TCR was sampled from a human donor who donated a stem cell graft to a child with acute lymphoblastic leukemia. This chain joins TRBV9 and TRBJ2-5; D assignment may be TRBD1 or TRBD2 (5 bases each). This material consisted of PBMCs from the stem cell graft donor, taken from the stem cell graft. The CDR3 here is CASSSAGTKETQYF. The CDR3 nucleotides read TGTGCCAGCAGCTCTGCCGGGACGAAAGAGACCCAGTACTTC. Together with reference TRBV9 and TRBJ2-5, the CDR3 gives the full variable domain: DSGVTQTPKHLITATGQRVTLRCSPRSGDLSVYWYQQSLDQGLQFLIQYYNGEERAKGNILERFSAQQFPDLHSELNLSSLELGDSALYFCASSSAGTKETQYFGPGTRLLVL.